These T cell receptor beta chains were read from a single sample in a study of blood T cells in healthy people across ages. TCRdb re-called the 5' RACE reads with MiXCR, one entry per CDR3 protein. Counted here are under 750,000 distinct CDR3 sequences, less than 60% occurring once; the ten biggest clones make up just under 25%. Sample: blood. The origin of the receptors is a man aged 80 or over in good health. Both conserved end residues are part of each CDR3. The order of the fields is J gene, V gene, clone size, D gene, CDR3 protein, CDR3 DNA. The D gene is left open where the match is weak. Not every row has a clone size; where given, it reads once, few, many or a size class.

J: TRBJ2-4; V: TRBV10-3; size: .; D: .; CDR3: CAIRGEAQEQYF; DNA: TGTGCCATCAGGGGGGAGGCACAAGAGCAGTACTTC
J: TRBJ1-5; V: TRBV6-5; size: many; D: TRBD1; CDR3: CASSPDREADQPQHF; DNA: TGTGCCAGCAGCCCGGACAGGGAAGCAGATCAGCCCCAGCATTTT
J: TRBJ1-5; V: TRBV28; size: .; D: TRBD1; CDR3: CASRTGQGCVQPQHF; DNA: TGTGCCAGCAGAACAGGACAGGGCTGTGTACAGCCCCAGCATTTT
J: TRBJ2-1; V: TRBV4-3; size: .; D: .; CDR3: CASSHSRLAYNEQFF; DNA: TGCGCCAGCAGCCATTCCCGACTAGCCTACAATGAGCAGTTCTTC
J: TRBJ2-3; V: TRBV6-6; size: many; D: .; CDR3: CASVWAGPGDTQYF; DNA: TGTGCCAGCGTGTGGGCCGGTCCGGGAGATACGCAGTATTTT
J: TRBJ1-2; V: TRBV20-1; size: many; D: .; CDR3: CSARAPGGAPNDGYTF; DNA: TGCAGTGCTAGAGCCCCGGGAGGTGCCCCGAACGATGGCTACACCTTC
J: TRBJ2-1; V: TRBV12-3/TRBV12-4; size: few; D: TRBD2; CDR3: CASTARSWGTSGRVSYNEQFF; DNA: TGTGCCAGCACTGCGAGGTCTTGGGGGACTAGCGGGAGGGTCTCCTACAATGAGCAGTTCTTC
J: TRBJ1-4; V: TRBV2; size: .; D: .; CDR3: CASTPFVTGGGEKLFF; DNA: TGTGCCAGCACCCCGTTTGTCACCGGGGGGGGAGAAAAACTGTTTTTT
J: TRBJ2-5; V: TRBV6-6; size: many; D: .; CDR3: CASSYSTGSRIQETQYF; DNA: TGTGCCAGCAGTTACTCGACGGGATCCAGGATTCAAGAGACCCAGTACTTC
J: TRBJ2-1; V: TRBV20-1; size: .; D: .; CDR3: CSARMRYNEQFF; DNA: TGCAGTGCTAGAATGCGTTACAATGAGCAGTTCTTC
J: TRBJ2-7; V: TRBV21-1; size: few; D: .; CDR3: CAARISGTGFYEQYF; DNA: TGTGCCGCCCGAATCTCCGGGACAGGCTTCTACGAGCAGTACTTC
J: TRBJ1-5; V: TRBV11-2; size: .; D: .; CDR3: CASSPQSNQPQHF; DNA: TGTGCCAGCAGCCCCCAGAGCAATCAGCCCCAGCATTTT
J: TRBJ2-7; V: TRBV4-3; size: few; D: TRBD1; CDR3: CASSFGQGNSYEQYF; DNA: TGCGCCAGCAGCTTCGGACAGGGAAACTCCTACGAGCAGTACTTC
J: TRBJ1-5; V: TRBV30; size: .; D: TRBD1; CDR3: CAWSHGQGDQPQHF; DNA: TGTGCCTGGAGCCATGGACAGGGGGATCAGCCCCAGCATTTT
J: TRBJ2-1; V: TRBV29-1; size: few; D: .; CDR3: CSTYGTANEQFF; DNA: TGCAGCACCTATGGGACGGCAAATGAGCAGTTCTTC
J: TRBJ2-1; V: TRBV7-2; size: many; D: TRBD2; CDR3: CASSLELAGVSEQFF; DNA: TGTGCCAGCAGCTTAGAGCTGGCGGGAGTATCCGAGCAGTTCTTC
J: TRBJ1-2; V: TRBV27; size: once; D: TRBD1; CDR3: CASSFVQGLLTYGYTF; DNA: TGTGCCAGCAGTTTTGTACAGGGGCTCCTTACGTATGGCTACACCTTC
J: TRBJ2-1; V: TRBV7-3; size: .; D: TRBD2; CDR3: CASSLMEAGAGNEQFF; DNA: TGTGCCAGCAGCTTAATGGAAGCGGGGGCGGGGAATGAGCAGTTCTTC
J: TRBJ2-1; V: TRBV7-2; size: few; D: TRBD2; CDR3: CASSSTSGINEQFF; DNA: TGTGCCAGCAGCTCGACTAGCGGGATCAATGAGCAGTTCTTC
J: TRBJ2-5; V: TRBV4-2; size: few; D: TRBD2; CDR3: CASSQRSGEQETQYF; DNA: TGTGCCAGCAGCCAGCGGAGCGGGGAACAAGAGACCCAGTACTTC
J: TRBJ2-1; V: TRBV29-1; size: many; D: .; CDR3: CSATEGPSPYNEQFF; DNA: TGCAGCGCCACGGAGGGCCCAAGTCCGTACAATGAGCAGTTCTTC
J: TRBJ2-3; V: TRBV20-1; size: .; D: TRBD2; CDR3: CSARTSGEIGTQYF; DNA: TGCAGTGCAAGGACTAGCGGGGAAATTGGTACGCAGTATTTT
J: TRBJ1-1; V: TRBV7-9; size: .; D: TRBD1; CDR3: CASSLVADRGQAFF; DNA: TGTGCCAGCAGCTTAGTGGCAGACAGGGGGCAAGCTTTCTTT
J: TRBJ2-7; V: TRBV29-1; size: .; D: TRBD1; CDR3: CSVEDRGYEQYF; DNA: TGCAGCGTTGAGGACAGGGGCTACGAGCAGTACTTC
J: TRBJ2-7; V: TRBV7-9; size: few; D: TRBD1; CDR3: CASSLEQGASYEQYF; DNA: TGTGCCAGCAGCTTAGAACAGGGGGCGAGCTACGAGCAGTACTTC
J: TRBJ2-3; V: TRBV20-1; size: .; D: .; CDR3: CSAPLAGGTDTQYF; DNA: TGCAGTGCTCCCCTTGCCGGTGGCACAGATACGCAGTATTTT
J: TRBJ2-1; V: TRBV15; size: .; D: .; CDR3: CATSREIGTNNEQFF; DNA: TGTGCCACCAGCAGAGAGATTGGGACAAACAATGAGCAGTTCTTC
J: TRBJ2-5; V: TRBV4-3; size: .; D: .; CDR3: CASSQDPRTEQYF; DNA: TGCGCCAGCAGCCAAGATCCTAGAACTGAGCAGTACTTC
J: TRBJ2-4; V: TRBV30; size: .; D: .; CDR3: CAWSVGGVENIQYF; DNA: TGTGCCTGGAGTGTAGGGGGGGTGGAAAACATTCAGTACTTC
J: TRBJ2-2; V: TRBV7-2; size: once; D: TRBD2; CDR3: CASSLEPGLVTVGELFF; DNA: TGTGCCAGCAGCTTAGAACCGGGACTAGTAACGGTGGGGGAGCTGTTTTTT
J: TRBJ1-1; V: TRBV5-1; size: few; D: .; CDR3: CASSLSRDITEAFF; DNA: TGCGCCAGCAGCTTATCCCGGGACATCACTGAAGCTTTCTTT
J: TRBJ1-6; V: TRBV6-5; size: few; D: .; CDR3: CASSTGLDSPLHF; DNA: TGTGCCAGCAGTACAGGGTTGGATTCACCCCTCCACTTT
J: TRBJ1-5; V: TRBV5-1; size: few; D: .; CDR3: CASSLGWPNQPQHF; DNA: TGCGCCAGCAGCTTGGGTTGGCCAAATCAGCCCCAGCATTTT
J: TRBJ2-7; V: TRBV6-6; size: many; D: TRBD2; CDR3: CASSYIGAGGEQYF; DNA: TGTGCCAGCAGTTACATCGGAGCGGGAGGCGAGCAGTACTTC
J: TRBJ2-7; V: TRBV28; size: .; D: .; CDR3: CASSGPGAWSYEQYF; DNA: TGTGCCAGCAGTGGCCCGGGGGCTTGGTCCTACGAGCAGTACTTC
J: TRBJ2-1; V: TRBV20-1; size: .; D: TRBD1; CDR3: CSARDRQGVVGEQFF; DNA: TGCAGTGCTAGAGACAGACAGGGGGTGGTAGGTGAGCAGTTCTTC
J: TRBJ2-4; V: TRBV29-1; size: .; D: TRBD1; CDR3: CSVEGTGGDIQYF; DNA: TGCAGCGTTGAGGGGACAGGGGGGGACATTCAGTACTTC
J: TRBJ1-1; V: TRBV12-3/TRBV12-4; size: .; D: .; CDR3: CASSVGRGDEAFF; DNA: TGTGCCAGCAGTGTAGGAAGGGGGGATGAAGCTTTCTTT
J: TRBJ2-1; V: TRBV5-6; size: .; D: .; CDR3: CASSFRGQYNTNEQFF; DNA: TGTGCCAGCAGCTTCCGAGGGCAATACAATACAAATGAGCAGTTCTTC
J: TRBJ2-5; V: TRBV30; size: .; D: .; CDR3: CAWSPEGETQYF; DNA: TGTGCCTGGAGTCCAGAGGGGGAGACCCAGTACTTC
J: TRBJ2-5; V: TRBV7-2; size: once; D: .; CDR3: CASSLESGTSETQYF; DNA: TGTGCCAGCAGCTTAGAATCAGGAACGAGTGAGACCCAGTACTTC